A single sample is the source of the 9 T cell receptor beta chains below, sequenced in a study of cytomegalovirus exposure and HLA in healthy donors. The PCR made use of 60 Vbeta and 13 Jbeta primers. Data came from immunoSEQ multiplex PCR; TCRdb stores just in-frame clones and leaves some out. The repertoire holds approximately 74,000 clones, with about 64% as singletons. Sequenced sample: PBMCs. These receptors were collected from a man aged 30 to 39 in good health and CMV-seropositive.

The chain couples TRBV6-6 to TRBJ1-2, with 7 bases lining up with TRBD1. This CDR3 has 13 amino acids. Germline V lookup: CDR1 MNHNY, CDR2 SVGAGI (reference sequence). V was clipped by 6 bases and J by 2 bases; unmatched bases: 3. As DNA, the CDR3 is TGTGCCAGCAGAGACAGGGCCAACTATGGCTACACCTTC. Translated: CASRDRANYGYTF.

This chain uses TRBV29-1 with TRBJ1-2; a possible D gene is TRBD1 (6 bases). V was pared by 6 bases and J by 4 bases, with 9 bases between. The germline V gene encodes CDR1 SQVTM and CDR2 ANQGSEA. The CDR3 totals 11 residues. As DNA, the CDR3 is TGCAGCGTGGACAGTGGCTATGGCTACACCTTC. Encoded protein: CSVDSGYGYTF.

The rearrangement links TRBV15 to TRBJ1-2; 7 positions match TRBD1. This CDR3 is built from 18 residues. The trim removed 6 bases at V and 2 bases at J, leaving 18 bases unmatched. CDR1 and CDR2 from the germline V gene are LNHNV and YYDKDF (reference sequence). The DNA for the CDR3 is TGTGCCACCAGTATCAGGACAGGTTTATTGGGAGCCAACTATGGCTACACCTTC. Translated, it gives CATSIRTGLLGANYGYTF.

The chain joins TRBV28 to TRBJ1-1; 7 nucleotides match TRBD1. Germline values: CDR1 MDHEN, CDR2 SYDVKM. This CDR3 contains 17 residues. The V segment lost 0 bases and the J segment 3 bases; nucleotides outside the gene matches: 10. CDR3 sequence (DNA): TGTGCCAGCAGTTTATGGACAGGGACGCGGTGGGACACTGAAGCTTTCTTT. It translates to CASSLWTGTRWDTEAFF.

The V call is TRBV28, the J call TRBJ2-7; 7 nucleotides match TRBD1. The junction had 18 bases not matched to a gene; V was cut back by 4 bases and J by 3 bases. Germline V gives CDR1 MDHEN, CDR2 SYDVKM. The CDR3 has 18 residues. The CDR3 nucleotides are TGTGCCAGCAGTTCCTCGTCTAGGTTTGTAGCAGGGGGCTACGAGCAGTACTTC. Its protein is CASSSSSRFVAGGYEQYF.

This chain links TRBV4-1 with TRBJ2-5; 7 positions match TRBD2. CDR1 is MGHRA and CDR2 is YSYEKL in the germline V gene. This CDR3 has 17 residues. Trimming cost V 2 bases and J 1 base; bases outside gene matches: 10. CDR3 nucleotides: TGCGCCAGCAGCCAACCACTAGCGTGGGAGCGCCAAGAGACCCAGTACTTC. Residues: CASSQPLAWERQETQYF.

The V gene is TRBV19, the J gene TRBJ1-5; 9 positions agree with TRBD1. J was trimmed by 6 bases and V by 5 bases; bases with no gene match: 11. Germline V CDR1 and CDR2: LNHDA, SQIVND (reference sequence). The CDR3 covers 16 residues. The CDR3 region has the DNA TGTGCCAGTAGTCTCGCGGGACAGGGAAGGACTCAGCCCCAGCATTTT. This sequence encodes CASSLAGQGRTQPQHF.

The chain recombines TRBV6-5 with TRBJ2-2; D perhaps matches TRBD2 (6 bases). This CDR3 region has 14 residues. From germline, CDR1 is MNHEY and CDR2 SVGAGI. The V end was cut by 6 bases, the J end by 2 bases, with 10 bases between. In nucleotides, the CDR3 is TGTGCCAGCAGCCGGACTATTAACACCGGGGAGCTGTTTTTT. Translation gives CASSRTINTGELFF.

The sample holds a few counts of this clone. The J gene is TRBJ2-1, the V gene TRBV10-2; TRBD2 matches at 9 bases. V was pared by 5 bases and J by 7 bases, with 9 bases of the junction left unmatched. Germline V gene sequence: CDR1 WSHSY, CDR2 SAAADI. This CDR3 has 15 residues. The CDR3 is CASSPPSGEGNEQFF. DNA of the CDR3: TGCGCCAGCAGTCCTCCTAGCGGGGAAGGGAATGAGCAGTTCTTC.